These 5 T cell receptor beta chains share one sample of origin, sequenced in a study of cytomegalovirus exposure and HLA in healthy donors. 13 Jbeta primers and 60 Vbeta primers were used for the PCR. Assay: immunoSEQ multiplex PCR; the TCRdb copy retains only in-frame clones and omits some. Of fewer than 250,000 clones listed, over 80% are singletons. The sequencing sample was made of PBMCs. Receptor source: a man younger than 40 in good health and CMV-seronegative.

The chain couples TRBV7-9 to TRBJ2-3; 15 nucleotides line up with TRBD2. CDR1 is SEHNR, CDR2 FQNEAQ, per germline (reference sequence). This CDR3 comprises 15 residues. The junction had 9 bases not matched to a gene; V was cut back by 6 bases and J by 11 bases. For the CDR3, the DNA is TGTGCCAGCAGTCCCGGGACTAGCGGGAGGCTAAAGCAGTATTTT. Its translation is CASSPGTSGRLKQYF.

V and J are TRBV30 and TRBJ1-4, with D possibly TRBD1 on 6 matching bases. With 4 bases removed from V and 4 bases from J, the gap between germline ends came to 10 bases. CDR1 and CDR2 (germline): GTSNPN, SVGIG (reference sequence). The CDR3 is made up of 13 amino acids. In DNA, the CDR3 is TGTGCCTGGAACACAGGGATTAATGAAAAACTGTTTTTT. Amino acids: CAWNTGINEKLFF.

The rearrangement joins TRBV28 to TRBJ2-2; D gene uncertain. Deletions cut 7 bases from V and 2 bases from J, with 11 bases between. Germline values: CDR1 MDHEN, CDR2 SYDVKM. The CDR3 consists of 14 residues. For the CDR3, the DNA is TGTGCCAGCATTGGCGGCCCCAACACCGGGGAGCTGTTTTTT. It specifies CASIGGPNTGELFF.

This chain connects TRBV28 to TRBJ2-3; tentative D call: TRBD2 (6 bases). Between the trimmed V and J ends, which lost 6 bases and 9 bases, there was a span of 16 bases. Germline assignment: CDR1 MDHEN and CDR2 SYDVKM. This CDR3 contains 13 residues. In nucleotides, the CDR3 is TGTGCCAGCAGCTCCCGCTTAGCGGAAACGCAGTATTTT. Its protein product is CASSSRLAETQYF.

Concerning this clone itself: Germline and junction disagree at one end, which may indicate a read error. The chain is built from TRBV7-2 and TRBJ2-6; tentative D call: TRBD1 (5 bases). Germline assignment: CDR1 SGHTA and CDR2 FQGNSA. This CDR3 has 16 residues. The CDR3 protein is CASSLAGLSGANGLTF. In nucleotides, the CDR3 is TGTGCCAGCAGCTTAGCGGGGCTCTCTGGGGCCAACGGCCTGACTTTC.